These T cell receptor beta chains were read from a single sample in a study of breast tumors, draining lymph nodes, adjacent tissues. MiXCR was run by TCRdb on the multiplex PCR reads, yielding one entry per CDR3 protein. Among fewer than 200,000 distinct CDR3 sequences listed, around a third were seen once. Material: axillary lymph node tissue. These TCRs come from a female donor with breast cancer. Some clones in this sample may be carry-over from other donors' samples. Both conserved end residues are part of each CDR3. Each record gives: J gene, clone size, V gene, D gene, CDR3 DNA, CDR3 protein. A D gene is named only where the DNA matches it firmly. For some rows the clone size is stated as once, few or many, or as a class when expanded; others skip it.

j_call: TRBJ2-7; clone_size: many; v_call: TRBV13; d_call: NA; cdr3_nt: TGTGCCAGCAGCTTAAGGCAGAGTCAAGCCTACGAGCAGTACTTC; cdr3_aa: CASSLRQSQAYEQYF
j_call: TRBJ2-5; clone_size: NA; v_call: TRBV7-3; d_call: TRBD1; cdr3_nt: TGTGCCAGCAGCCCCTCAATAGAACAGGGGGCATGGGAGACCCAGTACTTC; cdr3_aa: CASSPSIEQGAWETQYF
j_call: TRBJ2-1; clone_size: NA; v_call: TRBV7-9; d_call: TRBD2; cdr3_nt: TGTGCCAGCAGCTTGGACGGGGGGGCCTGCAATGAGCAGTTCTTC; cdr3_aa: CASSLDGGACNEQFF
j_call: TRBJ1-5; clone_size: many; v_call: TRBV3-1; d_call: NA; cdr3_nt: TGTGCCAGCAGCCAAGATTACAGGGATCATCAGCCCCAGCATTTT; cdr3_aa: CASSQDYRDHQPQHF
j_call: TRBJ1-4; clone_size: NA; v_call: TRBV14; d_call: TRBD1; cdr3_nt: TGTGCCAGCAGAAGAAAGAAGGCGACAGGGGCTGAAAAACTGTTTTTT; cdr3_aa: CASRRKKATGAEKLFF
j_call: TRBJ2-7; clone_size: many; v_call: TRBV29-1; d_call: TRBD1; cdr3_nt: TGCAGCGTTGGCGACAGGGGATCCCACGAGCAGTACTTC; cdr3_aa: CSVGDRGSHEQYF
j_call: TRBJ1-2; clone_size: NA; v_call: TRBV3-1; d_call: TRBD1; cdr3_nt: TGTGCCAGCAGCCGCCCTAAGGGACAGGCTAACTATGGCTACACCTTC; cdr3_aa: CASSRPKGQANYGYTF
j_call: TRBJ2-5; clone_size: few; v_call: TRBV6-1; d_call: TRBD1; cdr3_nt: TGTGCCAGCAGTCCCACAGGGGTACTTCAAGAGACCCAGTACTTC; cdr3_aa: CASSPTGVLQETQYF
j_call: TRBJ1-1; clone_size: few; v_call: TRBV12-3/TRBV12-4; d_call: TRBD1; cdr3_nt: TGTGCCAGCAGCCGAACGACAGGGCCCAGGGAAGCTTTCTTT; cdr3_aa: CASSRTTGPREAFF
j_call: TRBJ2-1; clone_size: many; v_call: TRBV9; d_call: NA; cdr3_nt: TGTGCCAGCAGCTTTCAGGGGACTGCGGGCAATGAGCAGTTCTTC; cdr3_aa: CASSFQGTAGNEQFF
j_call: TRBJ2-3; clone_size: many; v_call: TRBV29-1; d_call: TRBD2; cdr3_nt: TGCACCCTGGGTAGCGGGGTCGCAGATACGCAGTATTTT; cdr3_aa: CTLGSGVADTQYF
j_call: TRBJ1-2; clone_size: many; v_call: TRBV12-3/TRBV12-4; d_call: NA; cdr3_nt: TGTGCCAGCAGTTTAGGTGACAGCCTCATCTATGGCTACACCTTC; cdr3_aa: CASSLGDSLIYGYTF
j_call: TRBJ2-3; clone_size: many; v_call: TRBV10-2; d_call: TRBD2; cdr3_nt: TGCGCCAGCAGCGGGGGGGCTCCGTCAGATACGCAGTATTTT; cdr3_aa: CASSGGAPSDTQYF
j_call: TRBJ2-3; clone_size: many; v_call: TRBV18; d_call: NA; cdr3_nt: TGTGCCAGCTCACCACCCTCTACGTCGGATACGCAGTATTTT; cdr3_aa: CASSPPSTSDTQYF
j_call: TRBJ2-1; clone_size: NA; v_call: TRBV5-4; d_call: TRBD2; cdr3_nt: TGTGCCAGCAGCCACTTACTAGCGGGAGCCGACAATGAGCAGTCCTTC; cdr3_aa: CASSHLLAGADNEQSF
j_call: TRBJ2-7; clone_size: many; v_call: TRBV20-1; d_call: NA; cdr3_nt: TGCAGTGCCGAGCCCGAGACTAGTCGGCACGAGCAGTACTTC; cdr3_aa: CSAEPETSRHEQYF
j_call: TRBJ2-3; clone_size: many; v_call: TRBV19; d_call: NA; cdr3_nt: TGTGCCAGTAGTATCGGTGGCACAGATACGCAGTATTTT; cdr3_aa: CASSIGGTDTQYF
j_call: TRBJ2-7; clone_size: many; v_call: TRBV13; d_call: NA; cdr3_nt: TGTGCCAGCAGCTTAGGGACACTCAGGACCGAGCAGTACTTC; cdr3_aa: CASSLGTLRTEQYF
j_call: TRBJ2-7; clone_size: many; v_call: TRBV20-1; d_call: NA; cdr3_nt: TGCAGTGCTGGGAACACCAACTCCTACGAGCAGTACTTC; cdr3_aa: CSAGNTNSYEQYF
j_call: TRBJ2-1; clone_size: many; v_call: TRBV7-3; d_call: TRBD2; cdr3_nt: TGTGCCAGCAGCCCCCTAGCGGGAGTTGAGCAGTTCTTC; cdr3_aa: CASSPLAGVEQFF
j_call: TRBJ1-6; clone_size: many; v_call: TRBV13; d_call: NA; cdr3_nt: TGTGCCAGCAGCTTAAAACAGGGCTATTCACCCCTCCACTTT; cdr3_aa: CASSLKQGYSPLHF
j_call: TRBJ2-3; clone_size: many; v_call: TRBV9; d_call: NA; cdr3_nt: TGTGCCAGCAGCGTTGAGGGGGTGAGCACAGATACGCAGTATTTT; cdr3_aa: CASSVEGVSTDTQYF
j_call: TRBJ2-1; clone_size: many; v_call: TRBV20-1; d_call: TRBD2; cdr3_nt: TGCAGTGCTAGAGAATCAGCGGGGGGGCGCCCCAATGAGCAGTTCTTC; cdr3_aa: CSARESAGGRPNEQFF
j_call: TRBJ2-5; clone_size: many; v_call: TRBV11-2; d_call: NA; cdr3_nt: TGTGCCAGCAGCCTCGCTCAGCAGGGGACCCAGTACTTC; cdr3_aa: CASSLAQQGTQYF
j_call: TRBJ1-2; clone_size: many; v_call: TRBV6-1; d_call: TRBD1; cdr3_nt: TGTGCCACCAAAAACAGGGGGCAACCCTATGGCTACACCTTC; cdr3_aa: CATKNRGQPYGYTF
j_call: TRBJ2-2; clone_size: many; v_call: TRBV9; d_call: NA; cdr3_nt: TGTGCCAGCAGCGTAGAGGGGACTTTTAACACCGGGGAGCTGTTTTTT; cdr3_aa: CASSVEGTFNTGELFF
j_call: TRBJ2-4; clone_size: NA; v_call: TRBV20-1; d_call: NA; cdr3_nt: TGCAGTGCTATTGGGCTAGCCAAAAACATTCAGTACTTC; cdr3_aa: CSAIGLAKNIQYF
j_call: TRBJ2-3; clone_size: many; v_call: TRBV6-4; d_call: NA; cdr3_nt: TGTGCCAGCGCCTTGGCGGGCTCTGGCACAGATACGCAGTATTTT; cdr3_aa: CASALAGSGTDTQYF
j_call: TRBJ2-1; clone_size: NA; v_call: TRBV29-1; d_call: TRBD1; cdr3_nt: TGCAGCGGCTGGGCAGGGGGCTCCACTGTCCTTGGTGAGCAGTTCTTC; cdr3_aa: CSGWAGGSTVLGEQFF
j_call: TRBJ1-5; clone_size: many; v_call: TRBV19; d_call: NA; cdr3_nt: TGTGCCAGTAGTTACAGGGACGGTCAGCCCCAGCATTTT; cdr3_aa: CASSYRDGQPQHF
j_call: TRBJ2-1; clone_size: NA; v_call: TRBV10-3; d_call: TRBD2; cdr3_nt: TGTGCCATCAGAAGCAGCGGGGGGGTGTACAATGAGCAGTTCTTC; cdr3_aa: CAIRSSGGVYNEQFF
j_call: TRBJ1-3; clone_size: many; v_call: TRBV11-3; d_call: NA; cdr3_nt: TGTGCCAGCAGCTTCACCATTGGAAACACCATATATTTT; cdr3_aa: CASSFTIGNTIYF
j_call: TRBJ2-7; clone_size: many; v_call: TRBV27; d_call: TRBD1; cdr3_nt: TGTGCCAGCGGGGAGGGGACAGGGGGTGACGAGCAGTACTTC; cdr3_aa: CASGEGTGGDEQYF
j_call: TRBJ1-4; clone_size: many; v_call: TRBV2; d_call: NA; cdr3_nt: TGTGCCAGCTCCCTCGGCAGTGAAAAACTGTTTTTT; cdr3_aa: CASSLGSEKLFF
j_call: TRBJ2-1; clone_size: NA; v_call: TRBV6-5; d_call: NA; cdr3_nt: TGTGCCAGCAGTTACTCGTCAGCACACAACAATGAGCAGTTCTTC; cdr3_aa: CASSYSSAHNNEQFF
j_call: TRBJ2-2; clone_size: many; v_call: TRBV20-1; d_call: NA; cdr3_nt: TGCAGTGCTAGGGGGTCATCGGGGACCGGGGAGCTGTTTTTT; cdr3_aa: CSARGSSGTGELFF
j_call: TRBJ1-5; clone_size: many; v_call: TRBV20-1; d_call: TRBD1; cdr3_nt: TGCAGTGCCCGTTACACAGGGGATAGCAATCAGCCCCAGCATTTT; cdr3_aa: CSARYTGDSNQPQHF
j_call: TRBJ1-5; clone_size: NA; v_call: TRBV11-3; d_call: TRBD1; cdr3_nt: TGTGCCAGCAGCTTGGGACAGGGGCGATTTACGTTTCAGCCCCAGCATTTT; cdr3_aa: CASSLGQGRFTFQPQHF
j_call: TRBJ2-1; clone_size: NA; v_call: TRBV9; d_call: TRBD1; cdr3_nt: TGTGCCAGCAGCGTAGAAGGGGGCGGTGAGCAGTTCTTC; cdr3_aa: CASSVEGGGEQFF
j_call: TRBJ1-4; clone_size: NA; v_call: TRBV20-1; d_call: NA; cdr3_nt: TGCAGTGCTAGGGGCAAAGGTAGGGGGAGTTGGGGTAATGAAAAACTGTTCTTT; cdr3_aa: CSARGKGRGSWGNEKLFF
j_call: TRBJ2-3; clone_size: NA; v_call: TRBV19; d_call: NA; cdr3_nt: TGTGCCAGTAGTACCGGGAGTGGATCCTACGAGCAGTACACAGATACGCAGTATTTT; cdr3_aa: CASSTGSGSYEQYTDTQYF
j_call: TRBJ1-2; clone_size: NA; v_call: TRBV12-3/TRBV12-4; d_call: TRBD1; cdr3_nt: TGTGCCAGCAGTTGGGGGACCGGGACAGGGACTTTCCAAGATGGCTACACCTTC; cdr3_aa: CASSWGTGTGTFQDGYTF
j_call: TRBJ2-6; clone_size: NA; v_call: TRBV7-9; d_call: NA; cdr3_nt: TGTGCCAGCAGCTGGACAACTCACTCTGGGGCCAACGTCCTGACTTTC; cdr3_aa: CASSWTTHSGANVLTF
j_call: TRBJ2-5; clone_size: NA; v_call: TRBV19; d_call: NA; cdr3_nt: TGTGCCAGTAGTAGGGTGGGGGGCAGCCAAGAGACCCAGTACTTC; cdr3_aa: CASSRVGGSQETQYF
j_call: TRBJ1-4; clone_size: NA; v_call: TRBV7-9; d_call: TRBD1; cdr3_nt: TGTGCCAGCAGCCACATCGACAGGGGTGATGAAAAACTGTCTTTT; cdr3_aa: CASSHIDRGDEKLSF
j_call: TRBJ2-5; clone_size: many; v_call: TRBV7-2; d_call: TRBD2; cdr3_nt: TGTGCCAGCAGCCGTAATCCGGGACTAGCGTCTCAAGAGACCCAGTACTTC; cdr3_aa: CASSRNPGLASQETQYF
j_call: TRBJ2-5; clone_size: NA; v_call: TRBV20-1; d_call: TRBD2; cdr3_nt: TGCAGTGCGCGAGGGGCGGGAGGCCTGGGGGAGACCCAGTACTTC; cdr3_aa: CSARGAGGLGETQYF
j_call: TRBJ2-7; clone_size: many; v_call: TRBV24-1; d_call: NA; cdr3_nt: TGTGCCACCAGTGATTATAGGACACCTTACGAGCAGTACTTC; cdr3_aa: CATSDYRTPYEQYF
j_call: TRBJ1-4; clone_size: many; v_call: TRBV6-2/TRBV6-3; d_call: TRBD1; cdr3_nt: TGTGCCAGCAGTGACGCCTCCGGGACAGGGGAAGGAAAACTGTTTTTT; cdr3_aa: CASSDASGTGEGKLFF
j_call: TRBJ2-7; clone_size: NA; v_call: TRBV27; d_call: NA; cdr3_nt: TGTGCCAGCAGTGCACGGGGGCCCCCCTACGAGCAGTACTTC; cdr3_aa: CASSARGPPYEQYF